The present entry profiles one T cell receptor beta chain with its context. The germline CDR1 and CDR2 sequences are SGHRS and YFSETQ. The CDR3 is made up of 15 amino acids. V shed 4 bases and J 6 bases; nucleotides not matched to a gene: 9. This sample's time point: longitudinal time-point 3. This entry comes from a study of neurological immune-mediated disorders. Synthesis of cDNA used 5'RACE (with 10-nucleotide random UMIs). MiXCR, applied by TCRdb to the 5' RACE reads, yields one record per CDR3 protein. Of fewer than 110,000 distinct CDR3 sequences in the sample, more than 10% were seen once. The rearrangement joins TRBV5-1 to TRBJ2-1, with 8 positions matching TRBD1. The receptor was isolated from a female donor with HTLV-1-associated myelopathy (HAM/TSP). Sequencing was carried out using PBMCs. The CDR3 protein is CASSHYGQGTNEQFF. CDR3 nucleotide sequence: TGCGCCAGCAGCCACTACGGACAGGGAACCAATGAGCAGTTCTTC. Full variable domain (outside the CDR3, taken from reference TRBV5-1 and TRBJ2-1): KAGVTQTPRYLIKTRGQQVTLSCSPISGHRSVSWYQQTPGQGLQFLFEYFSETQRNKGNFPGRFSGRQFSNSRSEMNVSTLELGDSALYLCASSHYGQGTNEQFFGPGTRLTVL.